Ten or more counts support the clone carrying this TCR delta chain. A far larger clone is one nucleotide away, so this likely arose from a read error. Other DNA sequences in this specimen translate into the identical CDR3. These data originate in a study of γδ T cells in repeated Plasmodium falciparum infection. TCRdb re-called clones from the multiplex PCR reads using CATT. The data contain around 50,000 delta-chain clones, about 2% of them singletons. Bulk repertoires came from Vgamma9/Vdelta2+ or Vdelta2-negative gammadelta T cells flow-sorted from PBMC. Germline CDR1 and CDR2: TSWWSYY and QGS. Trimming at V came to 5 bases and at J to 0 bases, leaving 21 bases not matched to a gene. This CDR3 has 21 amino acids.

The chain carries TRDV1 and TRDJ1, with 10 bases that match TRDD3. Since TCRdb gives no J gene, matching the DNA to germline was used here to assign it. What was sequenced was gamma-delta T cells from blood. The sequence was collected from a pool of human donors (malaria-infected and uninfected, not separated). CDR3 loop: CALGKGILWWGIPKYTDKLIF. The CDR3 coding sequence is TGTGCTCTTGGGAAGGGGATCCTTTGGTGGGGGATACCAAAGTACACCGATAAACTCATCTTT.